This passage covers 20 T cell receptor beta chains from one sample sequenced in a study of T cells in Graves' hyperthyroidism and ophthalmopathy. The CDR3 regions of TCR beta were amplified from RNA transcripts. The primer set for the first-round RT-PCR of the TCR CDR3 was HTBI. TCRdb fed the multiplex PCR reads into MiXCR, producing one record per CDR3 protein. The sample comprises approximately 560,000 distinct CDR3 sequences, about half of which are singletons, and nearly 8.5% rests with the top ten. The sample consisted of peripheral blood or thyroid tissue (not recorded which). The receptors stem from a woman between 18 and 29 years old with Graves' hyperthyroidism.

This clonotype was detected only once. The chain recombines TRBV5-1 with TRBJ2-7, with 10 nucleotides matching TRBD1. Germline V CDR1 and CDR2: SGHRS, YFSETQ. Trimming removed 7 bases from V and 6 bases from J; junction bases left unmatched: 10. CDR3 length equals 14 residues. As DNA, the CDR3 is TGCGCCAGCCGCGGGACAGGGGCGAATGGCGAGCAGTACTTC. Translating gives CASRGTGANGEQYF.

This clonotype was observed a few times. V usage is TRBV29-1 and J usage is TRBJ1-1; D is undetermined. Germline values: CDR1 SQVTM, CDR2 ANQGSEA. The germline V and J ends were trimmed by 3 bases and 1 base, with 12 bases remaining between them. This CDR3 is 14 amino acids long. The CDR3 DNA follows: TGCAGCGTTGATGGGGTCAGGAGGAACACTGAAGCTTTCTTT. This codes for CSVDGVRRNTEAFF.

In its sample, this clonotype was seen many times. The V and J genes are TRBV29-1 and TRBJ1-2, with 8 bases aligning to TRBD1. Germline V gives CDR1 SQVTM, CDR2 ANQGSEA. This CDR3 has 12 residues. The V and J ends lost 6 bases and 8 bases, in that order; junction bases with no gene match: 8. The CDR3 here is CSVGQGAGGYTF. Here the CDR3 DNA reads TGCAGCGTAGGGCAGGGGGCAGGCGGCTACACCTTC.

This clonotype has a count of ten or more. This chain uses TRBV2 with TRBJ1-5; 7 nucleotides match TRBD1. This CDR3 has 14 amino acids. V was clipped by 6 bases and J by 5 bases; unmatched bases: 7. Germline V lookup: CDR1 SNHLY, CDR2 FYNNEI. CDR3 sequence: CASSATGADQPQHF. In DNA, the CDR3 is TGTGCCAGCAGCGCTACAGGGGCGGATCAGCCCCAGCATTTT.

J is TRBJ1-3 and V is TRBV14; no clear D. The V end lost 0 bases, the J end lost 0 bases, and 6 bases lay between the germline ends. The CDR3 length is 15 residues. Germline V gene data show CDR1 as SGHDN and CDR2 as FVKESK. The CDR3 DNA is TGTGCCAGCAGCCAAGAGACCCTCTCTGGAAACACCATATATTTT. It encodes CASSQETLSGNTIYF.

The chain couples TRBV25-1 to TRBJ1-1; tentatively, D is TRBD1 (5 bases). This CDR3 spans 13 amino acids. Trimming cost V 5 bases and J 7 bases, with 14 bases left between them. Germline V gene sequence: CDR1 MGHDK, CDR2 SYGVNS. As DNA, the CDR3 is TGTGCCAGCAGTTTACAGGTAAAGGATGAAGCTTTCTTT. This codes for CASSLQVKDEAFF.

This chain links TRBV29-1 with TRBJ1-4; D ambiguous. The germline V and J ends were trimmed by 5 bases and 5 bases, with 9 bases remaining between them. The CDR3 is 12 residues long. Germline V gives CDR1 SQVTM, CDR2 ANQGSEA. CDR3: CSVSGWNEKLFF. In nucleotides, the CDR3 is TGCAGCGTTAGCGGATGGAATGAAAAACTGTTTTTT.

Turning to this clonotype: Given a much more abundant clone one base away, this may be a read error. J is TRBJ1-2 and V is TRBV2; D remains unclear. The germline V gene has CDR1 SNHLY and CDR2 FYNNEI. This CDR3 is 11 amino acids long. CDR3 amino acids: CASSVLYGYAF. CDR3 DNA sequence: TGTGCCAGCAGTGTTCTCTATGGCTACGCCTTC.

Only a few counts were recorded for this clonotype. The gene calls are TRBV5-1 and TRBJ1-5; D gene uncertain. The CDR3 extends over 15 amino acids. V lost 0 bases and J 6 bases, leaving 13 bases between the germline ends. Germline lookup yields CDR1 SGHRS and CDR2 YFSETQ. The CDR3 spells CASSLEGTRFQPQHF. CDR3 bases: TGCGCCAGCAGCTTGGAGGGTACGCGGTTTCAGCCCCAGCATTTT.

This clonotype was counted once. Since a much larger clone is just one base distant, this may be a read error. The chain uses TRBV15 and TRBJ2-7, with 10 bases fitting TRBD2. Germline V lookup: CDR1 LNHNV, CDR2 YYDKDF (reference sequence). This CDR3 is built from 15 residues. This CDR3 reads CAASRDASGSYEQYF. The CDR3 DNA sequence: TGTGCCGCCAGCAGAGATGCTAGCGGGAGCTACGAGCAGTACTTC.

The rearrangement links TRBV29-1 to TRBJ1-2, with TRBD1 matching over 8 bases. Germline V gives CDR1 SQVTM, CDR2 ANQGSEA. The CDR3 has 17 amino acids. With V trimmed by 0 bases and J by 1 base, 10 bases remained unmatched. In nucleotides, the CDR3 is TGCAGCGTTGAAGATCTGGACAGGGCGGCGAGTAACTATGGCTACACCTTC. Translation gives CSVEDLDRAASNYGYTF.

This clonotype was seen ten or more times. The J gene is TRBJ1-2, the V gene TRBV5-1; 8 positions agree with TRBD1. CDR3 length: 15 residues. Germline CDR1 is SGHRS and CDR2 is YFSETQ. The junction had 8 bases not matched to a gene; V was cut back by 4 bases and J by 3 bases. The DNA of the CDR3 is TGCGCCAGCAGCCCAATATCGACAGGGGACTATGGCTACACCTTC. Encoded protein: CASSPISTGDYGYTF. The full variable domain, completed using reference TRBV5-1 and TRBJ1-2, is KAGVTQTPRYLIKTRGQQVTLSCSPISGHRSVSWYQQTPGQGLQFLFEYFSETQRNKGNFPGRFSGRQFSNSRSEMNVSTLELGDSALYLCASSPISTGDYGYTFGSGTRLTVV.

The genes are TRBV2 and TRBJ1-5; 8 positions agree with TRBD1. Germline assignment: CDR1 SNHLY and CDR2 FYNNEI. CDR3 length: 15 residues. The trim removed 5 bases at V and 5 bases at J, leaving 8 bases unmatched. CDR3 in amino acids: CASSLTGEFHQPQHF. CDR3 DNA sequence: TGTGCCAGCAGTTTGACAGGGGAATTCCATCAGCCCCAGCATTTT.

About this clonotype itself: This may come from a read error, since a much larger clone is one base off. The CDR3 nucleotides are TGTGCCATCAGTGAGGGGGAAGGCAATCAGCCCCAGCATTTT. Translating it yields CAISEGEGNQPQHF. The chain carries TRBV10-3 and TRBJ1-5; unclear D gene. In germline, CDR1 is ENHRY, CDR2 SYGVKD. The CDR3 covers 14 residues. Trimming took 2 bases from V and 2 from J, leaving 7 bases between them.

This clonotype was seen at least ten times. The chain is built from TRBV7-9 and TRBJ1-1; a possible D gene is TRBD1 (6 bases). V was cut by 1 base and J by 3 bases, with 15 bases left in between. CDR1 and CDR2 (germline): SEHNR, FQNEAQ (reference sequence). This CDR3 contains 16 residues. The DNA of the CDR3 is TGTGCCAGCAGCTTAGAGGGAACAGGGACGGACACTGAAGCTTTCTTT. This gives the protein CASSLEGTGTDTEAFF.

This clonotype was seen just once. The V gene is TRBV7-2, the J gene TRBJ1-5; D not resolved. CDR1 and CDR2 (germline): SGHTA, FQGNSA. The CDR3 has 16 amino acids. Trimming cost V 5 bases and J 0 bases, with 14 bases left between them. As DNA, the CDR3 is TGTGCCAGCAGCCCCTTGGACGGAAATAGCAATCAGCCCCAGCATTTT. It translates to CASSPLDGNSNQPQHF.

Many counts were recorded for this clonotype. This chain connects TRBV7-9 to TRBJ1-2, with D possibly matching TRBD1 (5 bases). This CDR3 contains 14 residues. The V and J ends lost 3 bases and 4 bases respectively, with 12 bases between them. Germline V gives CDR1 SEHNR, CDR2 FQNEAQ (reference sequence). CDR3 protein: CASSFPGHVYGYTF. The CDR3 DNA follows: TGTGCCAGCAGCTTCCCGGGGCATGTCTATGGCTACACCTTC.

This sequence joins TRBV9 and TRBJ1-1, with D perhaps matching TRBD1 (6 bases). The germline gives CDR1 SGDLS, CDR2 YYNGEE. V dropped 2 bases and J dropped 10 bases, with 18 bases sitting between them. The CDR3 runs 14 residues. The CDR3 loop reads CASSVGTYSFGAFF. CDR3 nucleotides: TGTGCCAGCAGCGTCGGGACATATTCTTTCGGAGCTTTCTTT.

This clonotype was observed a few times. V is TRBV24-1 and J is TRBJ2-7, with TRBD1 matching over 7 bases. V trimming: 4 bases; J trimming: 5 bases; junction bases outside the gene matches: 13. CDR3 size: 16 residues. CDR1 and CDR2 (germline): KGHDR, SFDVKD. CDR3: CATSDPTTGMFDEQYF. CDR3 bases: TGTGCCACCAGTGACCCTACGACAGGGATGTTCGACGAGCAGTACTTC.

The chain uses TRBV25-1 and TRBJ1-2; D call uncertain. This CDR3 comprises 14 residues. Germline CDR1 and CDR2: MGHDK and SYGVNS. V was shortened by 4 bases and J by 5 bases, with 14 bases between the two germline ends. CDR3 residues: CASSASGQKYGYTF. The CDR3 DNA reads TGTGCCAGCAGTGCTAGCGGTCAGAAGTATGGCTACACCTTC.